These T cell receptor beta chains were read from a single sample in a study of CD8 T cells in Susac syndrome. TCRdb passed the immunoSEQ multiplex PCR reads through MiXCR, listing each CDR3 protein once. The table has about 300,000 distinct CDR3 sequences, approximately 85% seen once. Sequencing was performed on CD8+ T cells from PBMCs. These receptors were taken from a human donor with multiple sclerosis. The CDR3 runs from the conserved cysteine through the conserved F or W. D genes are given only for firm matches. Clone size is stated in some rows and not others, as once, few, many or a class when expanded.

cdr3_nt: TGTGCCAGCAGCGACAAGAGCTCTGGGGCCAACGTCCTGACTTTC
cdr3_aa: CASSDKSSGANVLTF
d_call: .
j_call: TRBJ2-6
cdr3_length: 15
clone_size: .
v_call: TRBV21-1

cdr3_nt: TGCGCCAGCAGCCAAGATGGACGTCACGAGCAGTACTTC
cdr3_aa: CASSQDGRHEQYF
d_call: .
j_call: TRBJ2-7
cdr3_length: 13
clone_size: .
v_call: TRBV4-3

cdr3_nt: TGTGCCAGCAGCCAAATTCTAGCGGGTGGTCGTAGGGCAGATACGCAGTATTTT
cdr3_aa: CASSQILAGGRRADTQYF
d_call: TRBD2
j_call: TRBJ2-3
cdr3_length: 18
clone_size: .
v_call: TRBV3-1

cdr3_nt: TGTGCCAGCAGCCACCTTCTAGCTCGCCCCCAGTACTTC
cdr3_aa: CASSHLLARPQYF
d_call: .
j_call: TRBJ2-5
cdr3_length: 13
clone_size: .
v_call: TRBV6-5

cdr3_nt: TGTGCCAGCAGTTTTTCGGAGGTTCCCTACGAGCAGTACTTC
cdr3_aa: CASSFSEVPYEQYF
d_call: .
j_call: TRBJ2-7
cdr3_length: 14
clone_size: .
v_call: TRBV12-3/TRBV12-4

cdr3_nt: TGTGCCAGCAGTAGTACAGGGGATGGCTACACCTTC
cdr3_aa: CASSSTGDGYTF
d_call: TRBD1
j_call: TRBJ1-2
cdr3_length: 12
clone_size: .
v_call: TRBV6-5

cdr3_nt: TGCGCCAGCAGCCAGGGGACAGGGGCCTACAATGAGCAGTTCTTC
cdr3_aa: CASSQGTGAYNEQFF
d_call: TRBD1
j_call: TRBJ2-1
cdr3_length: 15
clone_size: few
v_call: TRBV4-1

cdr3_nt: TGTGCCAGCAGGACAGGGACAGGGACCCAGTACTTC
cdr3_aa: CASRTGTGTQYF
d_call: TRBD1
j_call: TRBJ2-5
cdr3_length: 12
clone_size: .
v_call: TRBV28

cdr3_nt: TGTGCCAGCAGCCCGACCGGGACTGGTGCAAAGGGACAGTTCTTC
cdr3_aa: CASSPTGTGAKGQFF
d_call: .
j_call: TRBJ2-1
cdr3_length: 15
clone_size: once
v_call: TRBV7-2

cdr3_nt: TGTGCCAGCAGTCCGGGACAGGGGCATGATGAGCAGTTCTTC
cdr3_aa: CASSPGQGHDEQFF
d_call: TRBD1
j_call: TRBJ2-1
cdr3_length: 14
clone_size: .
v_call: TRBV7-9

cdr3_nt: TGTGCCAGCAGTGAACGGGGAGGTAGGGATGAGCAGTTCTTC
cdr3_aa: CASSERGGRDEQFF
d_call: .
j_call: TRBJ2-1
cdr3_length: 14
clone_size: .
v_call: TRBV2

cdr3_nt: TGTGCCAGTTCCTCGGAGGGACAGGGGGCAGGATACGAGCAGTACTTC
cdr3_aa: CASSSEGQGAGYEQYF
d_call: TRBD1
j_call: TRBJ2-7
cdr3_length: 16
clone_size: .
v_call: TRBV19

cdr3_nt: TGTGCCAGCAGTTTAGACGGGAACGATGAGCAGTTCTTC
cdr3_aa: CASSLDGNDEQFF
d_call: .
j_call: TRBJ2-1
cdr3_length: 13
clone_size: .
v_call: TRBV12-3/TRBV12-4

cdr3_nt: TGTGCCAGCAGTTACTCCGGTGAGGGGACCACCGGGGAGCTGTTTTTT
cdr3_aa: CASSYSGEGTTGELFF
d_call: .
j_call: TRBJ2-2
cdr3_length: 16
clone_size: .
v_call: TRBV6-5

cdr3_nt: TGCAGTGTCCGACGAAATAGCGGGAGTATGCCAGATACGCAGTATTTT
cdr3_aa: CSVRRNSGSMPDTQYF
d_call: TRBD2
j_call: TRBJ2-3
cdr3_length: 16
clone_size: .
v_call: TRBV20-1

cdr3_nt: TGTGCCATACAGCGGGACGGCTATGGCTACACCTTC
cdr3_aa: CAIQRDGYGYTF
d_call: .
j_call: TRBJ1-2
cdr3_length: 12
clone_size: .
v_call: TRBV19

cdr3_nt: TGTGCCAGCAGGGAGCACCGGGACAGGGAGGAGGATGAGCAGTTCTTC
cdr3_aa: CASREHRDREEDEQFF
d_call: TRBD1
j_call: TRBJ2-1
cdr3_length: 16
clone_size: .
v_call: TRBV27

cdr3_nt: TGTGCCAGCAGACTAGGGATGGGTGACATTCAGTACTTC
cdr3_aa: CASRLGMGDIQYF
d_call: .
j_call: TRBJ2-4
cdr3_length: 13
clone_size: .
v_call: TRBV27

cdr3_nt: TGTGCCAGCAGAAGGAAAACGGGACGTCGGTCGTACAATGAGCAGTTCTTC
cdr3_aa: CASRRKTGRRSYNEQFF
d_call: .
j_call: TRBJ2-1
cdr3_length: 17
clone_size: .
v_call: TRBV2

cdr3_nt: TGTGCCAGCAGTCCAATAGGACAGGGGGCAGAGAATGAGCAGGTCTTC
cdr3_aa: CASSPIGQGAENEQVF
d_call: TRBD1
j_call: TRBJ2-1
cdr3_length: 16
clone_size: .
v_call: TRBV7-9

cdr3_nt: TGCAGTGCTAGATCCCAATGGGGCTACACCTTC
cdr3_aa: CSARSQWGYTF
d_call: .
j_call: TRBJ1-2
cdr3_length: 11
clone_size: .
v_call: TRBV20-1

cdr3_nt: TGTGCCAGCAGAACCGGGACAAACCCCTCCTACGAGCAGTACTTC
cdr3_aa: CASRTGTNPSYEQYF
d_call: .
j_call: TRBJ2-7
cdr3_length: 15
clone_size: .
v_call: TRBV6-2/TRBV6-3

cdr3_nt: TGTGCCAGCAGTGAGACTAGCGGGATCTCCTACGAGCAGTACTTC
cdr3_aa: CASSETSGISYEQYF
d_call: TRBD2
j_call: TRBJ2-7
cdr3_length: 15
clone_size: .
v_call: TRBV25-1

cdr3_nt: TGTGCCAGCAGCCCTCGCCAGGTCGGGGGTGGCTATGGCTACACCTTC
cdr3_aa: CASSPRQVGGGYGYTF
d_call: .
j_call: TRBJ1-2
cdr3_length: 16
clone_size: .
v_call: TRBV9

cdr3_nt: TGTGCCAGCCAGGATGGGGGAACAGATACGCAGTATTTT
cdr3_aa: CASQDGGTDTQYF
d_call: .
j_call: TRBJ2-3
cdr3_length: 13
clone_size: .
v_call: TRBV19

cdr3_nt: TGTGCCAGCAGTTACTCTGGGACAAGCCCCTACAATGAGCAGTTCTTC
cdr3_aa: CASSYSGTSPYNEQFF
d_call: .
j_call: TRBJ2-1
cdr3_length: 16
clone_size: .
v_call: TRBV6-5

cdr3_nt: TGTGCCAGCAGCCATCCGGGACTAGCGGGAGAATATTACAATGAGCAGTTCTTC
cdr3_aa: CASSHPGLAGEYYNEQFF
d_call: TRBD2
j_call: TRBJ2-1
cdr3_length: 18
clone_size: few
v_call: TRBV5-4

cdr3_nt: TGCGCCAGCAGCCAAGATTATGACAGTACTGAAGCTTTCTTT
cdr3_aa: CASSQDYDSTEAFF
d_call: .
j_call: TRBJ1-1
cdr3_length: 14
clone_size: .
v_call: TRBV4-1

cdr3_nt: TGTGCCAGCATTCCCACCCTCTCATACAATGAGCAGTTCTTC
cdr3_aa: CASIPTLSYNEQFF
d_call: .
j_call: TRBJ2-1
cdr3_length: 14
clone_size: .
v_call: TRBV6-1

cdr3_nt: TGCAGTGCTAAGGTTGACAGGGGAGACTACGAGCAGTACTTC
cdr3_aa: CSAKVDRGDYEQYF
d_call: TRBD1
j_call: TRBJ2-7
cdr3_length: 14
clone_size: .
v_call: TRBV20-1

cdr3_nt: TGCAGTGCTAGAGGAACTAGCGGGAGGAAAGATACGCAGTATTTT
cdr3_aa: CSARGTSGRKDTQYF
d_call: TRBD2
j_call: TRBJ2-3
cdr3_length: 15
clone_size: .
v_call: TRBV20-1

cdr3_nt: TGTGCCTGGAGTGTACTGTGGAATGAGCAGTTCTTC
cdr3_aa: CAWSVLWNEQFF
d_call: .
j_call: TRBJ2-1
cdr3_length: 12
clone_size: .
v_call: TRBV30

cdr3_nt: TGTGCCAGCAGTTTCGAGACAGTGAACACCGGGGAGCTGTTTTTT
cdr3_aa: CASSFETVNTGELFF
d_call: .
j_call: TRBJ2-2
cdr3_length: 15
clone_size: .
v_call: TRBV12-3/TRBV12-4

cdr3_nt: TGTGCCAGCAGCTCCTTGGGACTAGGGAGAGAGACCCAGTACTTC
cdr3_aa: CASSSLGLGRETQYF
d_call: TRBD2
j_call: TRBJ2-5
cdr3_length: 15
clone_size: few
v_call: TRBV7-2

cdr3_nt: TGTGCCAGCAGCCGGGATTCTGGAAACACCATATATTTT
cdr3_aa: CASSRDSGNTIYF
d_call: .
j_call: TRBJ1-3
cdr3_length: 13
clone_size: .
v_call: TRBV27

cdr3_nt: TGTGCCAGCAGTGTGGGACAGGGTCCCTATGGCTACACCTTC
cdr3_aa: CASSVGQGPYGYTF
d_call: TRBD1
j_call: TRBJ1-2
cdr3_length: 14
clone_size: .
v_call: TRBV12-3/TRBV12-4

cdr3_nt: TGTGCCAGCAGTAGGGGGCCGCCTCAAGGGGGTCAGCCCCAGCATTTT
cdr3_aa: CASSRGPPQGGQPQHF
d_call: TRBD1
j_call: TRBJ1-5
cdr3_length: 16
clone_size: .
v_call: TRBV2

cdr3_nt: TGTGCCAGTAGTCCCGTGGGGGGGGCAAGTAAACAGCCCCAGCATTTT
cdr3_aa: CASSPVGGASKQPQHF
d_call: .
j_call: TRBJ1-5
cdr3_length: 16
clone_size: .
v_call: TRBV19

cdr3_nt: TGTGCCAGCAGCCAAGAGGGGAGACAGCCCAAATCCTACGAGCAGTACTTC
cdr3_aa: CASSQEGRQPKSYEQYF
d_call: .
j_call: TRBJ2-7
cdr3_length: 17
clone_size: .
v_call: TRBV14

cdr3_nt: TGCGCCAGCAGCCAAGACCGGGACACCTACTACAATGAGCAGTTCTTC
cdr3_aa: CASSQDRDTYYNEQFF
d_call: .
j_call: TRBJ2-1
cdr3_length: 16
clone_size: .
v_call: TRBV4-3

cdr3_nt: TGTGCCAGCAGCTTACATCCCAATCAGCCCCAGCATTTT
cdr3_aa: CASSLHPNQPQHF
d_call: .
j_call: TRBJ1-5
cdr3_length: 13
clone_size: .
v_call: TRBV11-2

cdr3_nt: TGTGCCAGCAAGTACACCCATAGCTCCTACGAGCAGTACTTC
cdr3_aa: CASKYTHSSYEQYF
d_call: .
j_call: TRBJ2-7
cdr3_length: 14
clone_size: .
v_call: TRBV28

cdr3_nt: TGTGCCAGCAGCAGGACAGTAAGTCTTCTAGATACGCAGTATTTT
cdr3_aa: CASSRTVSLLDTQYF
d_call: .
j_call: TRBJ2-3
cdr3_length: 15
clone_size: .
v_call: TRBV21-1

cdr3_nt: TGTGCCAGTAGCATCAGCAACAATGAAGCTTTCTTT
cdr3_aa: CASSISNNEAFF
d_call: .
j_call: TRBJ1-1
cdr3_length: 12
clone_size: once
v_call: TRBV19

cdr3_nt: TGTGCCAGCAGTTTATCCGAGTTCCCAGGGAGGAACACTGAAGCTTTCTTT
cdr3_aa: CASSLSEFPGRNTEAFF
d_call: .
j_call: TRBJ1-1
cdr3_length: 17
clone_size: .
v_call: TRBV12-3/TRBV12-4

cdr3_nt: TGTGCCAGCAGTGCCGTTGGGACTAGCGGGGTCCGGGAGCAGTTCTTC
cdr3_aa: CASSAVGTSGVREQFF
d_call: TRBD2
j_call: TRBJ2-1
cdr3_length: 16
clone_size: few
v_call: TRBV6-1

cdr3_nt: TGTGCTAGTGCTTGGGGCAATCAGCCCCAGCATTTT
cdr3_aa: CASAWGNQPQHF
d_call: .
j_call: TRBJ1-5
cdr3_length: 12
clone_size: .
v_call: TRBV12-5

cdr3_nt: TGTGCCAGCAGCCTTGCCTCGAACGAGCAGTACTTC
cdr3_aa: CASSLASNEQYF
d_call: .
j_call: TRBJ2-7
cdr3_length: 12
clone_size: few
v_call: TRBV7-6

cdr3_nt: TGTGCCAGTAGTATGTGGGACGACGAGCAGTACTTC
cdr3_aa: CASSMWDDEQYF
d_call: .
j_call: TRBJ2-7
cdr3_length: 12
clone_size: .
v_call: TRBV19

cdr3_nt: TGTGCCAGCAGTTACAGACTAGCGGGAGCTTCAGATACGCAGTATTTT
cdr3_aa: CASSYRLAGASDTQYF
d_call: TRBD2
j_call: TRBJ2-3
cdr3_length: 16
clone_size: once
v_call: TRBV6-5

cdr3_nt: TGTGCCAGCAGCGTAGTTTCCGCCGGGGAGCTGTTTTTT
cdr3_aa: CASSVVSAGELFF
d_call: .
j_call: TRBJ2-2
cdr3_length: 13
clone_size: .
v_call: TRBV9

cdr3_nt: TGTGCCAGCAGCTCACCGGGACAAGGGAGGGAAGATTACGAGCAGTACTTC
cdr3_aa: CASSSPGQGREDYEQYF
d_call: .
j_call: TRBJ2-7
cdr3_length: 17
clone_size: .
v_call: TRBV11-1

cdr3_nt: TGTGCCAGCAGCCTCGAGTCCCATACCCGGCCCTACGAGCAGTACTTC
cdr3_aa: CASSLESHTRPYEQYF
d_call: .
j_call: TRBJ2-7
cdr3_length: 16
clone_size: .
v_call: TRBV7-9

cdr3_nt: TGTGCCAGCAGTTATGCGGAGACCCTCGAGCAGTACTTC
cdr3_aa: CASSYAETLEQYF
d_call: .
j_call: TRBJ2-7
cdr3_length: 13
clone_size: few
v_call: TRBV6-1

cdr3_nt: TGTGCCAGCAGTCTCACGACAGGGGCGCATGGCTACACCTTC
cdr3_aa: CASSLTTGAHGYTF
d_call: TRBD1
j_call: TRBJ1-2
cdr3_length: 14
clone_size: .
v_call: TRBV6-2/TRBV6-3

cdr3_nt: TGCAGTGCTAGAGATAGGGACAGGGGATTCTACGAGCAGTACTTC
cdr3_aa: CSARDRDRGFYEQYF
d_call: TRBD1
j_call: TRBJ2-7
cdr3_length: 15
clone_size: .
v_call: TRBV20-1

cdr3_nt: TGCAGCGCCTTGGACAGTGGCACTGAAGCTTTCTTT
cdr3_aa: CSALDSGTEAFF
d_call: .
j_call: TRBJ1-1
cdr3_length: 12
clone_size: .
v_call: TRBV29-1